This T cell receptor (beta chain) derives from a study of response to subunit inactivated influenza vaccine. Study results and limitations: Authors suggested that a seasonal influenza vaccination recruits few new T cells each time.

In TCRdb, the RT-PCR reads were re-called with MiXCR into one record per CDR3 protein. Among under 800,000 distinct CDR3 sequences listed, over 11% were seen once. CDR1 is SGHVS, CDR2 FQNEAQ, per germline. Trimming cost V 1 base and J 10 bases; bases outside gene matches: 12. The length of the CDR3 is 18 residues. This clonotype was detected ten times or more. What it recognizes is unknown. The TCR originated in a man aged 50-59 years who received an inactivated influenza vaccine. The chain is built from TRBV7-8 and TRBJ2-1; TRBD2 matches 14 bases. The sample was PBMCs from blood, taken around 14 days before vaccination. The CDR3 spells CASSLVGGTSGSIREQFF. DNA for the CDR3: TGTGCCAGCAGCTTAGTCGGAGGGACTAGCGGGAGTATCAGGGAGCAGTTCTTC.